This T cell receptor (beta chain) was sequenced for a study of T cell repertoires in cytomegalovirus infection. Study-wide context: The authors used CMV epitopes that were HLA-C-restricted (recently identified) and HLA-B-restricted (well studied). Study-wide points: In two of eight donors, the top clonotype was HLA-C-restricted CMV-specific. Cumulative public TCR beta family frequency identified CMV carriers with the relevant HLA.

MiXCR was run by TCRdb on the reads, yielding one entry per CDR3 protein. Of roughly 90,000 distinct CDR3 sequences in the sample, around 25% were seen once. This CDR3 has 10 residues. The V gene's germline CDR1 is SGDLS and CDR2 YYNGEE. Between the trimmed V and J ends, which lost 10 bases and 8 bases, there was a span of 12 bases. This clonotype was counted a few times. Its antigen remains unknown. This specimen was CD8+ T cells from cultured PBMCs, taken from culture after CMV antigen stimulation. The sequence was obtained from a human donor in good health (CMV status not recorded). Some clones in this sample may be carry-over from other donors' samples. The chain couples TRBV9 to TRBJ1-1; a possible D gene is TRBD1 (5 bases). Here the CDR3 DNA reads TGTGCCGCTAGCGCAGGGGAAGCTTTCTTT. Residues: CAASAGEAFF.